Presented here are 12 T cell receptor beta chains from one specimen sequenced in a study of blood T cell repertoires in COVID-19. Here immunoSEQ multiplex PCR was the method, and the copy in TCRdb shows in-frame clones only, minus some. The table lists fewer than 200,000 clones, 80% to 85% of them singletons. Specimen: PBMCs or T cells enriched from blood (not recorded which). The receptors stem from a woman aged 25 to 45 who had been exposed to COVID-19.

The CDR3 DNA is TGTGCCAGCAGTGAAGAGGGGGAGACCCAGTACTTC. The encoded protein is CASSEEGETQYF. The rearrangement uses TRBV2 and TRBJ2-5; the D gene is possibly TRBD1 (5 bases). Germline assignment: CDR1 SNHLY and CDR2 FYNNEI. The V end was cut by 1 base, the J end by 5 bases, with 5 bases between. CDR3 length: 12 amino acids.

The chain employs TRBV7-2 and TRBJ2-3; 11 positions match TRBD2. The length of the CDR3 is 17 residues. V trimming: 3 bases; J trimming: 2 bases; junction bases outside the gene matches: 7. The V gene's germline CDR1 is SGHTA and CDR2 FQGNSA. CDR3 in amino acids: CASSFSSGGSLTDTQYF. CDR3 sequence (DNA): TGTGCCAGCAGCTTCTCTAGCGGGGGGTCCCTCACAGATACGCAGTATTTT. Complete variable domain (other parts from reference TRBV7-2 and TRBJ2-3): GAGVSQSPSNKVTEKGKDVELRCDPISGHTALYWYRQSLGQGLEFLIYFQGNSAPDKSGLPSDRFSAERTGGSVSTLTIQRTQQEDSAVYLCASSFSSGGSLTDTQYFGPGTRLTVL.

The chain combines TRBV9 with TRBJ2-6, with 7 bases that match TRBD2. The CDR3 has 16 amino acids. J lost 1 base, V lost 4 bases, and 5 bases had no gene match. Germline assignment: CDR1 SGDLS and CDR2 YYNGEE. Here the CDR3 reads CASSPLGGSGANVLTF. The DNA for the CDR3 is TGTGCCAGCAGCCCTTTGGGAGGGTCTGGGGCCAACGTCCTGACTTTC.

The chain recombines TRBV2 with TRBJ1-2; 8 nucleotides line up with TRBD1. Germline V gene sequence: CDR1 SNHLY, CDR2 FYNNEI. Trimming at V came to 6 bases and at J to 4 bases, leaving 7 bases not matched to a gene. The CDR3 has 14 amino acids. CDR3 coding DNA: TGTGCCAGCAGGAGGGCCGGGACAGGCTATGGCTACACCTTC. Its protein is CASRRAGTGYGYTF.

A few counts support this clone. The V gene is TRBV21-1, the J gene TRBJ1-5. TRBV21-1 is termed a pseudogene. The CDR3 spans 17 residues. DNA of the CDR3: TGTGCCAGCACGAGGGGGGGCCTCCTTTGGAGCAATCAGCCCCAGCATTTT. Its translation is CASTRGGLLWSNQPQHF.

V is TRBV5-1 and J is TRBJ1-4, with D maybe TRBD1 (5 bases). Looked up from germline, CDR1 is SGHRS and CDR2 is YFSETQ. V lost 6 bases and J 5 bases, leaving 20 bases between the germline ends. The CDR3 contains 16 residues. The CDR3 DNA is TGCGCCAGCACCCCGCTGCAGGCGGGGGGGAATGAAAAACTGTTTTTT. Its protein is CASTPLQAGGNEKLFF.

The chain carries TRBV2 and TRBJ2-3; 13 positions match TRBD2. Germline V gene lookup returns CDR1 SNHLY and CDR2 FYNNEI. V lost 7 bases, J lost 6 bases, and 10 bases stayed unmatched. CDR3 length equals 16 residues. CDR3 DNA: TGTGCCAGCAATCCGGGGACTAGCGGGGTGCGGGATACGCAGTATTTT. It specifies CASNPGTSGVRDTQYF. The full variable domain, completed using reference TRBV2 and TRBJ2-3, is EPEVTQTPSHQVTQMGQEVILRCVPISNHLYFYWYRQILGQKVEFLVSFYNNEISEKSEIFDDQFSVERPDGSNFTLKIRSTKLEDSAMYFCASNPGTSGVRDTQYFGPGTRLTVL.

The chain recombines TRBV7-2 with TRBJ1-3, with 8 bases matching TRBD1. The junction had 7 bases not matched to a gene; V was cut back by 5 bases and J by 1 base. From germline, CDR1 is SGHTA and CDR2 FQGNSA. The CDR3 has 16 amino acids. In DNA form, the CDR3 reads TGTGCCAGCAGCCTAGACAGGGGACCTTCTGGAAACACCATATATTTT. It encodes CASSLDRGPSGNTIYF.

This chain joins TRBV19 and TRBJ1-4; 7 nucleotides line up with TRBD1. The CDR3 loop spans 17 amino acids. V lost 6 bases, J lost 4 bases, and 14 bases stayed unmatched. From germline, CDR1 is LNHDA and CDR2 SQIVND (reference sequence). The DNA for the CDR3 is TGTGCCAGTAGATACCCCACGAGGGACAGACATAATGAAAAACTGTTTTTT. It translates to CASRYPTRDRHNEKLFF.

Here the CDR3 DNA reads TGTGCCAGCTCACTAAACTGGAGACAGGGCGGGGTGAACACTGAAGCTTTCTTT. Amino acid sequence: CASSLNWRQGGVNTEAFF. The chain recombines TRBV18 with TRBJ1-1; 7 bases are shared with TRBD1. With V trimmed by 4 bases and J by 0 bases, 14 bases remained unmatched. Germline lookup yields CDR1 KGHSH and CDR2 LQKENI. CDR3 length: 18 residues.

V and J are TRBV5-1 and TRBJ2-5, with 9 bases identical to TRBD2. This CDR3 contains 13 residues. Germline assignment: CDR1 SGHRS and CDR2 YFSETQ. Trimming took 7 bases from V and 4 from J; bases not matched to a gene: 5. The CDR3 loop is CASSRGGSETQYF. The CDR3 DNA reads TGCGCCAGCTCGCGGGGGGGCTCAGAGACCCAGTACTTC. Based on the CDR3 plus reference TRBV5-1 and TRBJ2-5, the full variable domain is KAGVTQTPRYLIKTRGQQVTLSCSPISGHRSVSWYQQTPGQGLQFLFEYFSETQRNKGNFPGRFSGRQFSNSRSEMNVSTLELGDSALYLCASSRGGSETQYFGPGTRLLVL.

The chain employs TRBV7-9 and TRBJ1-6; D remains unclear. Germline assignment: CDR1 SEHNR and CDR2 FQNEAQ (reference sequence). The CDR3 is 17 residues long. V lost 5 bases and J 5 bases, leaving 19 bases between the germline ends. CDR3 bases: TGTGCCAGCAGCCTCGGGGTCGAACTAAGGGATAATTCACCCCTCCACTTT. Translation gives CASSLGVELRDNSPLHF. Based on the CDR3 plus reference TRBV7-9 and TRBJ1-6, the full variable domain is DTGVSQNPRHKITKRGQNVTFRCDPISEHNRLYWYRQTLGQGPEFLTYFQNEAQLEKSRLLSDRFSAERPKGSFSTLEIQRTEQGDSAMYLCASSLGVELRDNSPLHFGNGTRLTVT.